A single sample gave rise to the 20 T cell receptor beta chains below, sequenced in a study of T cells in localized non-small cell lung cancer. The protocol was immunoSEQ multiplex PCR, while the TCRdb copy is restricted to in-frame clones and leaves out a portion. The data contain around 15,000 clones, around 89% of them singletons. Source: peripheral blood mononuclear cells, taken before any cancer treatment. These receptors were obtained from a woman aged 35-70 years with stage III lung adenocarcinoma.

The rearrangement links TRBV28 to TRBJ1-2; the D is unclear. Trimming stripped 11 bases from V and 2 bases from J, with 15 bases between. CDR3 length: 13 residues. CDR1 and CDR2 from the germline V gene are MDHEN and SYDVKM. DNA of the CDR3: TGTGCCTCCCATAGGGCTCCAAACTATGGCTACACCTTC. Encoded protein: CASHRAPNYGYTF.

In this sample, this clone turned up a few times. The rearrangement joins TRBV18 to TRBJ2-1, with unresolved D. Germline V gives CDR1 KGHSH, CDR2 LQKENI. The CDR3 is 11 amino acids. Trimming left V 6 bases short and J 9 bases short, with 9 bases between. Written as DNA, the CDR3 is TGTGCCAGCTCGCAATCTAGTGAGCAGTTCTTC. Residues: CASSQSSEQFF.

J is TRBJ1-1 and V is TRBV30, with D possibly TRBD1 on 5 matching bases. Trimming left V 1 base short and J 1 base short, with 10 bases between. CDR1 and CDR2 (germline): GTSNPN, SVGIG (reference sequence). There are 14 residues in the CDR3. CDR3 protein: CAWSGGGANTEAFF. The CDR3 DNA follows: TGTGCCTGGAGTGGCGGGGGAGCGAACACTGAAGCTTTCTTT.

The rearrangement uses TRBV19 and TRBJ1-2, with 7 bases identical to TRBD1. This CDR3 is built from 15 residues. The V gene's germline CDR1 is LNHDA and CDR2 SQIVND (reference sequence). V shed 5 bases and J 2 bases; nucleotides not matched to a gene: 8. In DNA, the CDR3 is TGTGCCAGTAGTGTACAGGGGATTAGCAACTATGGCTACACCTTC. Encoded protein: CASSVQGISNYGYTF.

The V gene is TRBV14, the J gene TRBJ1-1; D is unresolved. V was shortened by 6 bases and J by 0 bases, with 8 bases between the two germline ends. This CDR3 comprises 13 residues. The germline V gene has CDR1 SGHDN and CDR2 FVKESK. The chain's CDR3 is CASSLGLNTEAFF. The CDR3 coding sequence is TGTGCCAGCAGTCTCGGACTGAACACTGAAGCTTTCTTT.

V is TRBV6-1 and J is TRBJ2-5; D tentatively fits TRBD1 or TRBD2 (5 bases each). Germline CDR1 is MNHNS and CDR2 is SASEGT. Trimming took 4 bases from V and 3 from J, leaving 18 bases between them. The CDR3 has 16 residues. Here the CDR3 reads CASSVNLWGIEETQYF. The CDR3 coding sequence is TGTGCCAGCAGTGTTAATCTATGGGGGATTGAAGAGACCCAGTACTTC.

The rearrangement uses TRBV7-2 and TRBJ1-1; tentatively, D is TRBD1 (5 bases). With 5 bases removed from V and 2 bases from J, the gap between germline ends came to 15 bases. The CDR3 has 15 residues. Germline V gives CDR1 SGHTA, CDR2 FQGNSA. The CDR3 loop is CASSPASGRNTEAFF. Written as DNA, the CDR3 is TGTGCCAGCAGCCCGGCCTCGGGGCGTAACACTGAAGCTTTCTTT.

The rearrangement joins TRBV11-3 to TRBJ2-7; 11 bases match TRBD1. The CDR3 has 14 amino acids. V lost 5 bases and J lost 4; bases outside the gene matches: 4. Per the germline V gene, CDR1 is SGHNT and CDR2 is YENEEA. The CDR3 is CASSGQGARYEQYF. In nucleotides, the CDR3 is TGTGCCAGCAGCGGACAGGGGGCGAGGTACGAGCAGTACTTC.

This CDR3 reads CASSSWTSGGTTYEQYF. CDR3 coding DNA: TGTGCCAGCAGCTCATGGACTAGCGGGGGAACTACCTACGAGCAGTACTTC. The genes are TRBV7-8 and TRBJ2-7; 13 bases are a match to TRBD2. With V trimmed by 4 bases and J by 2 bases, 8 bases remained unmatched. Germline-derived CDR1 and CDR2 are SGHVS and FQNEAQ. The CDR3 is 17 amino acids.

This rearrangement joins TRBV19 to TRBJ1-1, with no clear D. This CDR3 comprises 11 residues. Germline CDR1 LNHDA, CDR2 SQIVND (reference sequence). Between the trimmed V and J ends, which lost 6 bases and 4 bases, there was a span of 6 bases. The CDR3 spells CASSLGTEAFF. The CDR3 DNA sequence: TGTGCCAGTAGCCTGGGCACTGAAGCTTTCTTT.

The rearrangement joins TRBV6-6 to TRBJ1-2; 8 bases agree with TRBD1. Germline lookup yields CDR1 MNHNY and CDR2 SVGAGI (reference sequence). The ends lost 2 bases at V and 3 bases at J; junction bases unmatched: 8. CDR3 size: 16 residues. The CDR3 nucleotides read TGTGCCAGCAGTTACCTTAAACAGGGGGGTGACTATGGCTACACCTTC. Translation: CASSYLKQGGDYGYTF.

The rearrangement uses TRBV10-3 and TRBJ1-3; D unresolved. Germline V gene sequence: CDR1 ENHRY, CDR2 SYGVKD. The V end lost 6 bases, the J end lost 0 bases, and 12 bases lay between the germline ends. This CDR3 spans 15 amino acids. The CDR3 DNA is TGTGCCATCAGGGCCCAACTTAACTCTGGAAACACCATATATTTT. Translated, it gives CAIRAQLNSGNTIYF.

The genes are TRBV6-1 and TRBJ2-1, with D maybe TRBD1 (5 bases). The CDR3 length is 15 residues. The germline gives CDR1 MNHNS, CDR2 SASEGT. Trimming pared 1 base from V and 8 bases from J, leaving 15 bases between. The CDR3 loop is CASSEVPGKGDEQFF. CDR3 bases: TGTGCCAGCAGTGAAGTTCCAGGGAAGGGCGATGAGCAGTTCTTC.

The rearrangement links TRBV5-6 to TRBJ2-7; possible D gene TRBD1, 6 bases. The CDR3 runs 14 residues. The V gene lost 7 bases and the J gene lost 4 bases, with 18 bases spanning the gap. CDR1 and CDR2 from the germline V gene are SGHDT and YYEEEE. The CDR3 protein is CASYGGQTDYEQYF. The CDR3 DNA reads TGTGCCAGCTATGGTGGACAGACAGATTACGAGCAGTACTTC.

The genes are TRBV2 and TRBJ1-1, with 7 bases matching TRBD1. V lost 2 bases and J lost 4; bases outside the gene matches: 4. The CDR3 totals 14 residues. CDR1 is SNHLY and CDR2 is FYNNEI in the germline V gene. CDR3: CASSERAGGTEAFF. Here the CDR3 DNA reads TGTGCCAGCAGTGAAAGGGCAGGGGGCACTGAAGCTTTCTTT.

The chain joins TRBV7-2 to TRBJ1-2; no clear D. The ends were cut back, 5 bases at V and 0 bases at J, with 10 bases in the middle. CDR3 length equals 14 residues. Germline V gene lookup returns CDR1 SGHTA and CDR2 FQGNSA. The CDR3 loop reads CASSPIRANYGYTF. The CDR3 bases are TGTGCCAGCAGCCCCATCCGAGCTAACTATGGCTACACCTTC.

The chain has TRBV5-1 and TRBJ2-5, with D perhaps TRBD2 (6 bases). The CDR3 loop spans 13 amino acids. The germline gives CDR1 SGHRS, CDR2 YFSETQ. The ends were cut back, 5 bases at V and 4 bases at J, with 12 bases in the middle. The CDR3 reads CASRSGTLETQYF. CDR3 bases: TGCGCCAGCAGATCCGGGACTCTAGAGACCCAGTACTTC.

This chain joins TRBV2 and TRBJ2-7; maybe TRBD1 (6 bases). CDR1 is SNHLY, CDR2 FYNNEI, per germline. Trimming removed 8 bases at V and 5 bases at J, with 16 bases between. CDR3 size: 13 residues. The CDR3 region is CASGQYERNEQYF. DNA for the CDR3: TGTGCCAGCGGACAGTACGAGCGAAACGAGCAGTACTTC.

The chain has TRBV29-1 and TRBJ2-1, with D maybe TRBD1 (5 bases). CDR1 SQVTM and CDR2 ANQGSEA come from the germline V gene. The CDR3 sequence is 15 residues long. The V end lost 4 bases, the J end lost 8 bases, and 21 bases lay between the germline ends. CDR3 DNA sequence: TGCAGCGTTGCTTTCCGGCAGGGCCCTTCGGATGAGCAGTTCTTC. Translated: CSVAFRQGPSDEQFF.

J is TRBJ1-3 and V is TRBV2; the D gene is possibly TRBD1 (6 bases). Germline V gene sequence: CDR1 SNHLY, CDR2 FYNNEI. The CDR3 runs 13 residues. Trimming took off 5 bases at V and 8 bases at J, with 13 bases between the two ends. As DNA, the CDR3 is TGTGCCAGCAGTTACAGGGAGGCGGACACCATATATTTT. It encodes CASSYREADTIYF.